These 28 T cell receptor beta chains were all obtained from the same sample, sequenced in a study of T cells in Graves' hyperthyroidism and ophthalmopathy. Amplified regions were TCR beta CDR3 sequences from RNA transcripts. HTBI primers were used for first-round RT-PCR of the TCR CDR3. TCRdb reanalysed the multiplex PCR reads using MiXCR and keeps one entry per CDR3 protein. The sample lists 500,000 to 750,000 distinct CDR3 sequences, roughly 14% occurring once. Sequencing used blood. The receptors originated from a woman under 40 with Graves' hyperthyroidism.

The chain couples TRBV7-2 to TRBJ1-1; TRBD1 is a possible D gene (5 bases). V was cut by 6 bases and J by 1 base, with 9 bases left in between. There are 13 residues in the CDR3. Germline V gene lookup returns CDR1 SGHTA and CDR2 FQGNSA. The CDR3 loop reads CASRVGANTEAFF. DNA of the CDR3: TGTGCCAGCAGGGTCGGGGCGAACACTGAAGCTTTCTTT.

This clonotype was detected ten times or more. This chain connects TRBV15 to TRBJ1-2; 7 bases agree with TRBD1. The germline CDR1 and CDR2 sequences are LNHNV and YYDKDF (reference sequence). The CDR3 length is 13 residues. Losses at the gene ends were 6 bases for V and 3 bases for J; bases not matched to a gene: 4. Here the CDR3 reads CATSGGTDYGYTF. The CDR3 nucleotides read TGTGCCACCAGTGGAGGGACAGACTATGGCTACACCTTC.

Many counts were recorded for this clonotype. The rearrangement joins TRBV12-3 or TRBV12-4 to TRBJ2-2, with D maybe TRBD2 (5 bases). Trimming removed 7 bases from V and 7 bases from J, with 10 bases in between. There are 12 residues in the CDR3. The CDR3 coding sequence is TGTGCCAGCACCTTCGGGGACGGGGAGCTGTTTTTT. It specifies CASTFGDGELFF.

This clonotype was counted ten times or more. The chain couples TRBV27 to TRBJ2-5, with 8 bases lining up with TRBD1. Germline V gene sequence: CDR1 MNHEY, CDR2 SMNVEV (reference sequence). The CDR3 spans 15 residues. With 5 bases clipped from V and 1 base from J, the junction kept 6 bases outside the gene matches. CDR3 in amino acids: CASSTGQDPQETQYF. The CDR3 DNA sequence: TGTGCCAGCAGTACGGGACAGGACCCCCAAGAGACCCAGTACTTC.

In this sample, this clonotype turned up a few times. The chain recombines TRBV29-1 with TRBJ2-7; possible D gene TRBD1, 5 bases. The CDR3 runs to 12 residues. Germline V lookup: CDR1 SQVTM, CDR2 ANQGSEA. Trimming took off 1 base at V and 4 bases at J, with 8 bases between the two ends. CDR3 sequence (DNA): TGCAGCGTTGAAGGACAGCTATACGAGCAGTACTTC. It yields the protein CSVEGQLYEQYF.

This clonotype was counted a few times. V usage is TRBV19 and J usage is TRBJ2-6; 7 bases match TRBD1. Germline CDR1 is LNHDA and CDR2 is SQIVND (reference sequence). The CDR3 is 16 amino acids. V shed 5 bases, J shed 1 base, and the junction held 5 bases outside the gene matches. CDR3 residues: CASSVDRPSGANVLTF. The CDR3 nucleotides read TGTGCCAGTAGTGTGGACAGGCCGTCTGGGGCCAACGTCCTGACTTTC.

J is TRBJ2-3 and V is TRBV24-1; D possibly corresponds to TRBD1 (5 bases). CDR3 length equals 16 residues. Trimming removed 0 bases at V and 0 bases at J, with 9 bases between. The germline V gene encodes CDR1 KGHDR and CDR2 SFDVKD. The CDR3 loop is CATSDLGAESTDTQYF. DNA of the CDR3: TGTGCCACCAGTGATTTGGGGGCGGAGAGCACAGATACGCAGTATTTT.

This clonotype occurred many times. The chain has TRBV4-3 and TRBJ2-5; a possible D gene is TRBD2 (7 bases). V lost 1 base, J lost 1 base, and 13 bases lay in between. There are 16 residues in the CDR3. Germline V gene lookup returns CDR1 LGHNA and CDR2 YSLEER. DNA of the CDR3: TGCGCCAGCAGCCAAGGGGCAGGGGAGGGCCAAGAGACCCAGTACTTC. Its translation is CASSQGAGEGQETQYF.

The rearrangement joins TRBV10-3 to TRBJ1-4; a possible D gene is TRBD1 (5 bases). The CDR3 sequence is 14 residues long. Between the trimmed V and J ends, which lost 2 bases and 4 bases, there was a span of 8 bases. Looked up from germline, CDR1 is ENHRY and CDR2 is SYGVKD. This chain's CDR3 is CAISEGQLNEKLFF. Here the CDR3 DNA reads TGTGCCATCAGTGAGGGACAACTTAATGAAAAACTGTTTTTT.

V and J are TRBV9 and TRBJ2-1; tentatively, D is TRBD1 (6 bases). The germline V and J ends were trimmed by 0 bases and 7 bases, with 8 bases remaining between them. The CDR3 is 13 amino acids. Looked up from germline, CDR1 is SGDLS and CDR2 is YYNGEE. CDR3: CASSVGGTNEQFF. In DNA form, the CDR3 reads TGTGCCAGCAGCGTAGGGGGGACAAATGAGCAGTTCTTC.

The chain joins TRBV20-1 to TRBJ2-5; 10 nucleotides line up with TRBD2. In germline, CDR1 is DFQATT, CDR2 SNEGSKA (reference sequence). Germline trimming cut 7 bases from V and 10 bases from J; bases unmatched to any gene: 27. CDR3 length: 18 amino acids. The CDR3 loop reads CSGEMGLAGVFGFGGQYF. As DNA, the CDR3 is TGCAGTGGCGAAATGGGGCTAGCGGGAGTCTTTGGTTTCGGAGGCCAGTACTTC.

This clonotype was seen many times. The chain recombines TRBV11-2 with TRBJ1-6; TRBD1 is a possible D gene (5 bases). This CDR3 region has 15 residues. Germline lookup yields CDR1 SGHAT and CDR2 FQNNGV. V was shortened by 5 bases and J by 11 bases, with 19 bases between the two germline ends. CDR3 region: CASSRTDSVFPPLHF. DNA of the CDR3: TGTGCCAGCAGCCGAACCGACAGTGTCTTCCCACCCCTCCACTTT.

The sample holds many counts of this clonotype. The chain recombines TRBV20-1 with TRBJ1-1, with D possibly being TRBD1 (6 bases). Germline V lookup: CDR1 DFQATT, CDR2 SNEGSKA (reference sequence). The CDR3 runs to 15 residues. The V end lost 5 bases, the J end lost 0 bases, and 16 bases lay between the germline ends. The DNA of the CDR3 is TGCAGTGCTTTCCGCCACTGGGGGCTGAACACTGAAGCTTTCTTT. This codes for CSAFRHWGLNTEAFF.

This clonotype was counted at least ten times. V gene TRBV3-1 combines with J gene TRBJ2-1; 12 nucleotides match TRBD2. The CDR3 contains 16 residues. The germline V gene has CDR1 LGHDT and CDR2 YNNKEL (reference sequence). V trimming: 4 bases; J trimming: 7 bases; junction bases outside the gene matches: 8. In nucleotides, the CDR3 is TGTGCCAGCAGCCCCACCCCTAGCGGGAGGGGGAATGAGCAGTTCTTC. It encodes CASSPTPSGRGNEQFF.

This clonotype occurred many times. The chain joins TRBV7-9 to TRBJ2-1, with 8 bases lining up with TRBD1. There are 15 residues in the CDR3. The V and J ends lost 3 bases and 3 bases, in that order; junction bases with no gene match: 4. CDR1 and CDR2 from the germline V gene are SEHNR and FQNEAQ (reference sequence). CDR3 nucleotides: TGTGCCAGCAGCTTCCGGGACAGGCACTACAATGAGCAGTTCTTC. This encodes CASSFRDRHYNEQFF.

This clonotype was observed at least ten times. The chain joins TRBV5-1 to TRBJ2-3, with 8 bases identical to TRBD2. The CDR3 totals 17 residues. The trim removed 4 bases at V and 6 bases at J, leaving 16 bases unmatched. The V gene's germline CDR1 is SGHRS and CDR2 YFSETQ. The CDR3 bases are TGCGCCAGCAGCCCGGTCATTAGCGGGACCCACGTTGATACGCAGTATTTT. It specifies CASSPVISGTHVDTQYF. Drawing the rest from reference TRBV5-1 and TRBJ2-3, the complete variable domain is KAGVTQTPRYLIKTRGQQVTLSCSPISGHRSVSWYQQTPGQGLQFLFEYFSETQRNKGNFPGRFSGRQFSNSRSEMNVSTLELGDSALYLCASSPVISGTHVDTQYFGPGTRLTVL.

This rearrangement joins TRBV7-9 to TRBJ2-4; 10 nucleotides match TRBD2. V was pared by 5 bases and J by 5 bases, with 12 bases of the junction left unmatched. This CDR3 spans 17 amino acids. Germline V gene sequence: CDR1 SEHNR, CDR2 FQNEAQ (reference sequence). CDR3 nucleotide sequence: TGTGCCAGCAGCCGTACTAGCGGGGTAGAAATCCAAAACATTCAGTACTTC. Amino acid sequence: CASSRTSGVEIQNIQYF.

This clonotype occurred many times. The chain employs TRBV5-1 and TRBJ1-1, with 10 bases lining up with TRBD1. Germline-derived CDR1 and CDR2 are SGHRS and YFSETQ. J was trimmed by 10 bases and V by 9 bases; bases with no gene match: 12. The CDR3 contains 13 residues. CDR3 in amino acids: CATSLGTGDVAFF. For the CDR3, the DNA is TGCGCCACGTCGTTGGGGACAGGGGATGTAGCTTTCTTT.

This clonotype was found many times. This chain uses TRBV11-2 with TRBJ2-2; D gene uncertain. Trimming took 0 bases from V and 1 from J, leaving 6 bases between them. The CDR3 spans 15 residues. The germline gives CDR1 SGHAT, CDR2 FQNNGV. CDR3 bases: TGTGCCAGCAGCTTAGATGGTCAGAACACCGGGGAGCTGTTTTTT. Its translation is CASSLDGQNTGELFF.

This clonotype was counted at least ten times. The rearrangement links TRBV20-1 to TRBJ2-3; D is unresolved. Per the germline V gene, CDR1 is DFQATT and CDR2 is SNEGSKA (reference sequence). The CDR3 is 11 amino acids. The DNA for the CDR3 is TGCAGAGTGCCTCACACAGATACGCAGTATTTT. Translated: CRVPHTDTQYF.

Worth noting for this clonotype: A much larger clonotype is one base distant, so this may be a read error. The chain uses TRBV20-1 and TRBJ1-6; D remains unclear. The CDR3 is made up of 13 amino acids. The germline gives CDR1 DFQATT, CDR2 SNEGSKA (reference sequence). The CDR3 loop reads CGARRTPDSPLHF. The CDR3 DNA reads as TGCGGTGCTAGGCGGACTCCCGATTCACCCCTCCACTTT.

This clonotype appeared many times. V usage is TRBV30 and J usage is TRBJ2-7; D call uncertain. The CDR3 runs to 11 residues. Germline CDR1 is GTSNPN and CDR2 is SVGIG (reference sequence). The CDR3 region is CARQMEYEQYF. In DNA form, the CDR3 reads TGTGCACGACAAATGGAATACGAGCAGTACTTC.

This clonotype was counted a few times. The gene calls are TRBV14 and TRBJ2-7; D is uncertain. Trimming shortened V by 4 bases and J by 3 bases, and 10 bases separated the two germline ends. This CDR3 has 13 amino acids. Looked up from germline, CDR1 is SGHDN and CDR2 is FVKESK. The CDR3 DNA is TGTGCCAGCAGCCGTCGCTTGGGCTACGAGCAGTACTTC. The encoded protein is CASSRRLGYEQYF.

This clonotype was seen ten or more times. The chain joins TRBV9 to TRBJ2-7; D possibly corresponds to TRBD1 (6 bases). V lost 3 bases, J lost 1 base, and 11 bases lay in between. In germline, CDR1 is SGDLS, CDR2 YYNGEE. The CDR3 is made up of 14 amino acids. The CDR3 loop reads CASSGTDSSYEQYF. Here the CDR3 DNA reads TGTGCCAGCAGCGGAACGGACAGTTCCTACGAGCAGTACTTC.

This clonotype appeared many times. The junction shows a germline mismatch at one end, possibly a read error. The chain combines TRBV5-1 with TRBJ2-3, with TRBD2 matching over 14 bases. From germline, CDR1 is SGHRS and CDR2 YFSETQ. The CDR3 runs 15 residues. The CDR3 region is CASSFGLAGGDTQYF. The CDR3 DNA reads TGTGCCAGCAGTTTCGGACTAGCGGGAGGAGATACGCAGTATTTT.

This clonotype was counted only a few times. This sequence joins TRBV14 and TRBJ2-4, with 9 bases that match TRBD2. This CDR3 has 16 amino acids. V trimming: 4 bases; J trimming: 3 bases; junction bases outside the gene matches: 7. CDR1 is SGHDN, CDR2 FVKESK, per germline. CDR3 DNA sequence: TGTGCCAGCAGCCCCTTTCCTAGCGGGATCAAAAACATTCAGTACTTC. It codes for CASSPFPSGIKNIQYF.

V usage is TRBV5-1 and J usage is TRBJ2-5; TRBD2 matches at 8 bases. The CDR3 length is 15 residues. Germline lookup yields CDR1 SGHRS and CDR2 YFSETQ. The trim removed 0 bases at V and 0 bases at J, leaving 1 base unmatched. The CDR3 DNA follows: TGCGCCAGCAGCTTGGAACTAGCGGACCAAGAGACCCAGTACTTC. This gives the protein CASSLELADQETQYF. Together with reference TRBV5-1 and TRBJ2-5, the CDR3 gives the full variable domain: KAGVTQTPRYLIKTRGQQVTLSCSPISGHRSVSWYQQTPGQGLQFLFEYFSETQRNKGNFPGRFSGRQFSNSRSEMNVSTLELGDSALYLCASSLELADQETQYFGPGTRLLVL.

This clonotype has only a few counts. This chain links TRBV2 with TRBJ1-2, with D perhaps TRBD1 (5 bases). The CDR3 has 13 residues. Trimming stripped 8 bases from V and 0 bases from J, with 10 bases between. The germline CDR1 and CDR2 sequences are SNHLY and FYNNEI. In DNA, the CDR3 is TGTGCCAGCGGCAGGGTCCCTAACTATGGCTACACCTTC. Translation: CASGRVPNYGYTF.